The 27 T cell receptor beta chains given below trace back to one sample, sequenced in a study of OX40 agonist ivuxolimab in advanced cancers. Library preparation employed the immunoSEQ multiplex PCR assay. TCRdb carries this immuneACCESS record with in-frame sequences only. Its versions omit some clonotypes, under half of them owing to an unresolved V gene in the studies checked, with the rest unexplained. The table for this sample lists about 33,000 clones; about 81% of them were counted only once. The ten largest make up 22% of the sample. Sequences were derived from CD4+ or CD8+ T cells sorted from blood, sampled in a trial of the OX40 agonist ivuxolimab. All receptors derive from an adult with an advanced solid tumor such as melanoma, head and neck, liver or kidney cancer.

The chain carries TRBV11-2 and TRBJ2-3, with TRBD1 matching over 7 bases. The germline CDR1 and CDR2 sequences are SGHAT and FQNNGV. The CDR3 sequence is 12 residues long. Germline trimming cut 5 bases from V and 10 bases from J; bases unmatched to any gene: 6. The CDR3 DNA follows: TGTGCCAGCAGCACCCGACAGGGAGCGCAGTATTTT. The encoded protein is CASSTRQGAQYF.

This chain links TRBV19 with TRBJ2-7; 8 positions agree with TRBD2. Per the germline V gene, CDR1 is LNHDA and CDR2 is SQIVND (reference sequence). The CDR3 length is 14 residues. V gave up 4 bases and J gave up 1 base; unmatched junction bases: 3. DNA for the CDR3: TGTGCCAGTAGTAGAACTAGCGGTTCCTACGAGCAGTACTTC. Its translation: CASSRTSGSYEQYF.

The rearrangement uses TRBV6-1 and TRBJ2-1; possible D gene TRBD1, 5 bases. Trimming pared 4 bases from V and 4 bases from J, leaving 8 bases between. This CDR3 has 13 amino acids. Germline loops: CDR1 MNHNS, CDR2 SASEGT. The CDR3, as DNA: TGTGCCAGCAGTGCTGCAGGGTACAATGAGCAGTTCTTC. Translated: CASSAAGYNEQFF.

The V and J genes are TRBV7-6 and TRBJ1-3, with D tentatively TRBD1 (6 bases). The V gene's germline CDR1 is SGHVS and CDR2 FNYEAQ. This CDR3 has 16 residues. V lost 4 bases and J lost 5, with 18 bases in between. The CDR3: CASSYGGPGARNTIYF. The DNA for the CDR3 is TGTGCCAGCAGCTACGGGGGGCCGGGGGCGAGAAACACCATATATTTT.

The genes are TRBV7-9 and TRBJ2-7; the D gene is possibly TRBD1 (6 bases). Germline V CDR1 and CDR2: SEHNR, FQNEAQ (reference sequence). The CDR3 loop spans 12 amino acids. Trimming took 7 bases from V and 6 from J, leaving 13 bases between them. In nucleotides, the CDR3 is TGTGCCAGCACCATATTAGGGGGCGAGCAGTACTTC. This codes for CASTILGGEQYF.

This sequence joins TRBV4-1 and TRBJ1-5; D perhaps matches TRBD1 (6 bases). In germline, CDR1 is MGHRA, CDR2 YSYEKL. The CDR3 loop spans 16 amino acids. Trimming shortened V by 1 base and J by 4 bases, and 14 bases separated the two germline ends. Here the CDR3 reads CASSQVSGQRNQPQHF. The DNA for the CDR3 is TGCGCCAGCAGCCAAGTGTCTGGACAGCGGAATCAGCCCCAGCATTTT.

This clone was seen just once. The chain joins TRBV9 to TRBJ1-2; 8 bases line up with TRBD1. Germline CDR1 SGDLS, CDR2 YYNGEE. V lost 4 bases to trimming and J lost 3 bases; unmatched junction nucleotides: 5. This CDR3 has 14 residues. CDR3 sequence: CASSPTTGDYGYTF. The CDR3 DNA reads TGTGCCAGCAGCCCCACGACAGGGGACTATGGCTACACCTTC. Variable domain in full (rest from reference TRBV9 and TRBJ1-2): DSGVTQTPKHLITATGQRVTLRCSPRSGDLSVYWYQQSLDQGLQFLIQYYNGEERAKGNILERFSAQQFPDLHSELNLSSLELGDSALYFCASSPTTGDYGYTFGSGTRLTVV.

The gene calls are TRBV5-1 and TRBJ2-3, with TRBD2 matching over 7 bases. V shed 3 bases, J shed 6 bases, and the junction held 7 bases outside the gene matches. In germline, CDR1 is SGHRS, CDR2 YFSETQ. CDR3 size: 14 residues. CDR3 loop: CASSSSSGGDTQYF. Written as DNA, the CDR3 is TGCGCCAGCAGCTCATCGTCCGGGGGGGATACGCAGTATTTT.

The chain uses TRBV6-5 and TRBJ2-7; TRBD1 aligns across 9 bases. The germline V gene encodes CDR1 MNHEY and CDR2 SVGAGI. J was trimmed by 4 bases and V by 8 bases; bases with no gene match: 9. There are 14 residues in the CDR3. In nucleotides, the CDR3 is TGTGCCAGCGGACAGGGGTTGATCGGATACGAGCAGTACTTC. This sequence encodes CASGQGLIGYEQYF.

The rearrangement links TRBV6-1 to TRBJ1-2, with 7 bases identical to TRBD1. CDR1 and CDR2 from the germline V gene are MNHNS and SASEGT. With V trimmed by 2 bases and J by 4 bases, 4 bases remained unmatched. The CDR3 is 14 amino acids. The CDR3 reads CASSEMTGTYGYTF. The DNA for the CDR3 is TGTGCCAGCAGTGAAATGACAGGGACCTATGGCTACACCTTC.

The chain uses TRBV11-2 and TRBJ1-2, with 7 bases identical to TRBD1. Trimming took 0 bases from V and 4 from J; bases not matched to a gene: 2. Germline-derived CDR1 and CDR2 are SGHAT and FQNNGV. This CDR3 comprises 14 residues. For the CDR3, the DNA is TGTGCCAGCAGCTTAGAAGGGGGCCTCTATGGCTACACCTTC. Protein: CASSLEGGLYGYTF.

The chain employs TRBV5-1 and TRBJ2-7; 13 bases map to TRBD2. From germline, CDR1 is SGHRS and CDR2 YFSETQ. V dropped 4 bases and J dropped 4; count of bases not matched to a gene: 5. CDR3 length: 15 residues. In DNA, the CDR3 is TGCGCCAGCAGCGGTGGACTAGCGGGGGCTTACGAGCAGTACTTC. This codes for CASSGGLAGAYEQYF.

This chain joins TRBV5-8 and TRBJ2-3; D is undetermined. Trimming removed 0 bases from V and 2 bases from J, with 4 bases in between. The CDR3 totals 13 residues. The germline gives CDR1 SGHTS, CDR2 YDEGEE. The CDR3, as DNA: TGTGCCAGCAGCTTGGGCTACACAGATACGCAGTATTTT. Translating it yields CASSLGYTDTQYF.

The chain employs TRBV7-9 and TRBJ2-3, with unresolved D. The germline V gene has CDR1 SEHNR and CDR2 FQNEAQ (reference sequence). V lost 5 bases to trimming and J lost 4 bases, with 7 bases between them. CDR3 length: 12 amino acids. This CDR3 reads CASSRLADTQYF. In DNA form, the CDR3 reads TGTGCCAGCAGCCGTTTGGCAGATACGCAGTATTTT. The complete variable domain, with remaining parts taken from reference TRBV7-9 and TRBJ2-3, reads DTGVSQNPRHKITKRGQNVTFRCDPISEHNRLYWYRQTLGQGPEFLTYFQNEAQLEKSRLLSDRFSAERPKGSFSTLEIQRTEQGDSAMYLCASSRLADTQYFGPGTRLTVL.

The CDR3 spells CASSTIGRGFFEAFF. CDR3 in DNA: TGTGCCAGCAGCACTATAGGACGGGGGTTTTTCGAAGCTTTCTTT. The J gene is TRBJ1-1, the V gene TRBV4-2, with TRBD1 as a possible D gene (5 bases). Trimming left V 5 bases short and J 8 bases short, with 21 bases between. CDR1 is LGHNA and CDR2 is YNFKEQ in the germline V gene. The CDR3 has 15 residues.

This clone was found once. V is TRBV6-5 and J is TRBJ1-1; no definite D call. Germline-derived CDR1 and CDR2 are MNHEY and SVGAGI. V was pared by 6 bases and J by 5 bases, with 13 bases between. This CDR3 is built from 13 residues. CDR3 nucleotides: TGTGCCAGCAGGCCCCTAGGAGAGACTGAAGCTTTCTTT. Translated, it gives CASRPLGETEAFF.

The J gene is TRBJ1-2, the V gene TRBV6-6; D is possibly TRBD1 (6 bases). CDR1 and CDR2 (germline): MNHNY, SVGAGI (reference sequence). The CDR3 is made up of 13 amino acids. V shed 6 bases and J shed 5 bases, with 13 bases lying between them. CDR3 residues: CASSQGQRYGYTF. CDR3 coding DNA: TGTGCCAGCAGCCAAGGACAGCGGTATGGCTACACCTTC.

The V gene is TRBV21-1, the J gene TRBJ2-3. TRBV21-1 is deemed a pseudogene. The CDR3 covers 16 residues. CDR3 region: CASTEGPGTSTDTQYF. The CDR3 DNA reads TGTGCCAGCACCGAGGGACCGGGAACTAGCACAGATACGCAGTATTTT.

The rearrangement joins TRBV7-2 to TRBJ1-2; the D is unclear. Germline V lookup: CDR1 SGHTA, CDR2 FQGNSA. The CDR3 spans 14 residues. V lost 6 bases, J lost 13 bases, and 24 bases lay in between. The CDR3 sequence is CASSRPNYVPAVTF. The CDR3 region has the DNA TGTGCCAGCAGTCGACCAAACTATGTCCCTGCTGTCACCTTC.

The chain combines TRBV28 with TRBJ1-5; D perhaps matches TRBD1 (5 bases). Trimming left V 8 bases short and J 2 bases short, with 7 bases between. The CDR3 is made up of 12 amino acids. Germline CDR1 reads MDHEN; CDR2 reads SYDVKM. CDR3 coding DNA: TGTGCCAGCGTACAGGGCAATCAGCCCCAGCATTTT. This translates into CASVQGNQPQHF.

This rearrangement joins TRBV2 to TRBJ1-4, with TRBD1 identical over 8 bases. Unmatched junction bases numbered 7, after V lost 6 bases and J lost 10 bases. Germline CDR1 and CDR2: SNHLY and FYNNEI. The CDR3 consists of 13 residues. The CDR3 coding sequence is TGTGCCAGCAGGGCCCAGGGGGCCGGAAAACTGTTTTTT. Amino acid sequence: CASRAQGAGKLFF.

This clone appeared a few times. The gene calls are TRBV28 and TRBJ2-7; possibly TRBD1 for D (6 bases). This CDR3 region has 14 residues. Germline V lookup: CDR1 MDHEN, CDR2 SYDVKM. Trimming removed 2 bases from V and 3 bases from J, with 11 bases in between. This chain's CDR3 is CASSLTQGNYEQYF. In DNA, the CDR3 is TGTGCCAGCAGTTTAACCCAGGGGAACTACGAGCAGTACTTC.

V usage is TRBV6-5 and J usage is TRBJ1-1; D gene ambiguous. Germline CDR1 and CDR2: MNHEY and SVGAGI. Trimming took 1 base from V and 1 from J, leaving 10 bases between them. The length of the CDR3 is 15 residues. This CDR3 reads CASSYYSQRNTEAFF. CDR3 in DNA: TGTGCCAGCAGTTACTATTCCCAGCGGAACACTGAAGCTTTCTTT.

V and J are TRBV19 and TRBJ1-1; no clear D. Germline CDR1 and CDR2: LNHDA and SQIVND (reference sequence). V lost 2 bases and J lost 11, with 21 bases in between. This CDR3 contains 15 residues. CDR3 coding DNA: TGTGCCAGTAGTATACGGTCACCAGCAAAGGTTATGGCTTTCTTT. This gives the protein CASSIRSPAKVMAFF.

This clone was picked up a small number of times. The rearrangement joins TRBV5-1 to TRBJ2-3, with D perhaps TRBD1 (6 bases). Per germline, CDR1 SGHRS and CDR2 YFSETQ. The CDR3 runs to 14 residues. V was clipped by 0 bases and J by 2 bases, with 7 bases between them. The CDR3 sequence: CASSLGTVTDTQYF. The DNA for the CDR3 is TGCGCCAGCAGCTTGGGGACAGTCACAGATACGCAGTATTTT.

The chain is built from TRBV2 and TRBJ1-2; tentatively, D is TRBD1 (5 bases). V lost 10 bases and J 3 bases, leaving 12 bases between the germline ends. There are 12 residues in the CDR3. Germline CDR1 SNHLY, CDR2 FYNNEI. CDR3 residues: CAISGLYYGYTF. The DNA of the CDR3 is TGTGCCATATCGGGACTTTACTATGGCTACACCTTC.

The chain combines TRBV27 with TRBJ1-4, with TRBD1 matching 7 bases. Germline CDR1 MNHEY, CDR2 SMNVEV (reference sequence). V gave up 4 bases and J gave up 0 bases; unmatched junction bases: 5. The CDR3 runs 16 residues. The chain's CDR3 is CASSSWDRSTNEKLFF. The CDR3 bases are TGTGCCAGCAGTTCTTGGGACAGATCAACTAATGAAAAACTGTTTTTT.